This entry lists 32 T cell receptor beta chains sequenced from one sample in a study of CD8 T cells in Susac syndrome. Random hexamers were used to reverse transcribe 0.5 to 1 ug of RNA. From the immunoSEQ multiplex PCR reads, TCRdb called clonotypes with MiXCR, one entry per CDR3 protein. The table includes 150,000 to 200,000 distinct CDR3 sequences, 85% to 95% detected once. Material for sequencing was CD4+ T cells from PBMCs. The source of these receptors is a human donor with multiple sclerosis.

This clonotype was observed a handful of times. The chain joins TRBV5-1 to TRBJ2-2; D is unclear. V was shortened by 4 bases and J by 4 bases, with 14 bases between the two germline ends. This CDR3 has 15 amino acids. The germline CDR1 and CDR2 sequences are SGHRS and YFSETQ. This CDR3 reads CASSTEHPLTGELFF. In nucleotides, the CDR3 is TGCGCCAGCAGCACGGAGCACCCGCTCACCGGGGAGCTGTTTTTT.

The chain combines TRBV5-1 with TRBJ2-7, with TRBD1 identical over 10 bases. This CDR3 has 15 residues. Losses at the gene ends were 3 bases for V and 4 bases for J; bases not matched to a gene: 7. Germline CDR1 is SGHRS and CDR2 is YFSETQ. The CDR3 loop is CASSSGTGEGYEQYF. The CDR3 coding sequence is TGCGCCAGCAGCTCGGGGACAGGGGAAGGGTACGAGCAGTACTTC.

This chain uses TRBV3-1 with TRBJ2-1, with D perhaps matching TRBD1 or TRBD2 (6 bases each). The germline V gene has CDR1 LGHDT and CDR2 YNNKEL (reference sequence). The CDR3 is made up of 13 amino acids. The V end lost 0 bases, the J end lost 8 bases, and 8 bases lay between the germline ends. The CDR3 reads CASSQEGGYEQFF. In DNA form, the CDR3 reads TGTGCCAGCAGCCAAGAAGGGGGGTATGAGCAGTTCTTC.

This chain joins TRBV27 and TRBJ2-1; D not resolved. The germline V gene encodes CDR1 MNHEY and CDR2 SMNVEV (reference sequence). CDR3 length equals 15 residues. Trimming took 5 bases from V and 3 from J, leaving 14 bases between them. DNA of the CDR3: TGTGCCAGCAGTCTCCGTTGGGCGGTCTACAATGAGCAGTTCTTC. As protein: CASSLRWAVYNEQFF.

V gene TRBV20-1 combines with J gene TRBJ2-5; a possible D gene is TRBD2 (6 bases). Trimming stripped 0 bases from V and 4 bases from J, with 12 bases between. In germline, CDR1 is DFQATT, CDR2 SNEGSKA (reference sequence). The CDR3 runs 14 residues. The CDR3 nucleotides read TGCAGTGCTAGAGATCTTCGGGGGTCAGAGACCCAGTACTTC. Amino acid sequence: CSARDLRGSETQYF.

The chain couples TRBV19 to TRBJ1-1; a possible D gene is TRBD1 (5 bases). CDR1 and CDR2 from the germline V gene are LNHDA and SQIVND (reference sequence). The CDR3 is made up of 14 amino acids. Deletions cut 6 bases from V and 1 base from J, with 12 bases between. CDR3 nucleotide sequence: TGTGCCAGTAGGAACGGACAATCGAACACTGAAGCTTTCTTT. The encoded protein is CASRNGQSNTEAFF. The full variable domain, its missing parts supplied by reference TRBV19 and TRBJ1-1, is DGGITQSPKYLFRKEGQNVTLSCEQNLNHDAMYWYRQDPGQGLRLIYYSQIVNDFQKGDIAEGYSVSREKKESFPLTVTSAQKNPTAFYLCASRNGQSNTEAFFGQGTRLTVV.

The chain combines TRBV6-2 or TRBV6-3 with TRBJ2-3, with TRBD1 as a possible D gene (6 bases). V was pared by 2 bases and J by 2 bases, with 8 bases between. The CDR3 contains 14 residues. CDR1 is MNHEY, CDR2 SVGEGT, per germline. CDR3 nucleotide sequence: TGTGCCAGCAGTTACAACAGGGCCACAGATACGCAGTATTTT. Protein product: CASSYNRATDTQYF.

This chain joins TRBV27 and TRBJ2-6, with D possibly being TRBD2 (6 bases). Germline loops: CDR1 MNHEY, CDR2 SMNVEV (reference sequence). The CDR3 spans 15 residues. V lost 6 bases and J 0 bases, leaving 9 bases between the germline ends. DNA of the CDR3: TGTGCCAGCAGATCGGGACTCTCTGGGGCCAACGTCCTGACTTTC. The encoded protein is CASRSGLSGANVLTF. Looking up the rest from reference TRBV27 and TRBJ2-6 gives the full variable domain: EAQVTQNPRYLITVTGKKLTVTCSQNMNHEYMSWYRQDPGLGLRQIYYSMNVEVTDKGDVPEGYKVSRKEKRNFPLILESPSPNQTSLYFCASRSGLSGANVLTFGAGSRLTVL.

The V gene is TRBV7-6, the J gene TRBJ1-4; D gene uncertain. CDR1 is SGHVS and CDR2 is FNYEAQ in the germline V gene. Trimming stripped 0 bases from V and 8 bases from J, with 13 bases between. The length of the CDR3 is 15 residues. The CDR3 loop is CASSLARKGGEKLFF. The CDR3 nucleotides are TGTGCCAGCAGCTTAGCGAGAAAGGGAGGAGAAAAACTGTTTTTT.

V gene TRBV29-1 combines with J gene TRBJ1-2; D call uncertain. Trimming stripped 5 bases from V and 0 bases from J, with 10 bases between. Per germline, CDR1 SQVTM and CDR2 ANQGSEA. The CDR3 runs to 13 residues. In nucleotides, the CDR3 is TGCAGCGTTTTGGGCAGTGCTAACTATGGCTACACCTTC. Translation: CSVLGSANYGYTF.

V usage is TRBV20-1 and J usage is TRBJ2-3, with unresolved D. The CDR3 has 14 residues. Trimming removed 3 bases at V and 0 bases at J, with 10 bases between. The germline V gene encodes CDR1 DFQATT and CDR2 SNEGSKA (reference sequence). The DNA for the CDR3 is TGCAGTGCTAGTCGGCAATCTAGCACAGATACGCAGTATTTT. This gives the protein CSASRQSSTDTQYF.

The chain uses TRBV20-1 and TRBJ2-1; D is possibly TRBD2 (6 bases). Trimming cost V 1 base and J 9 bases, with 10 bases left between them. Per the germline V gene, CDR1 is DFQATT and CDR2 is SNEGSKA (reference sequence). The CDR3 has 12 amino acids. The DNA of the CDR3 is TGCAGTGCTAGAGTGGGAGGCAGTGAGCAGTTCTTC. Its protein is CSARVGGSEQFF.

This clonotype has just one count. V is TRBV20-1 and J is TRBJ2-7; D call uncertain. Trimming pared 7 bases from V and 2 bases from J, leaving 6 bases between. The CDR3 sequence is 10 residues long. Germline CDR1 is DFQATT and CDR2 is SNEGSKA (reference sequence). The CDR3 DNA reads as TGCAGTGTGGGTGCCTACGAGCAGTACTTC. Protein product: CSVGAYEQYF.

This clonotype was seen only once. The junction differs from germline at one of its ends, possibly a read error. The chain combines TRBV4-1 with TRBJ2-4, with D unresolved. The CDR3 loop spans 15 amino acids. CDR1 is MGHRA, CDR2 YSYEKL, per germline. DNA for the CDR3: TGCACCAGCAGCCAACTTCTTTCGGGCTTGAACATTCAGTACTTC. This encodes CTSSQLLSGLNIQYF.

This rearrangement joins TRBV6-5 to TRBJ2-7; 8 nucleotides agree with TRBD2. CDR1 is MNHEY, CDR2 SVGAGI, per germline. Losses at the gene ends were 6 bases for V and 2 bases for J; bases not matched to a gene: 6. The CDR3 loop spans 14 amino acids. The CDR3 DNA is TGTGCCAGCAGACCCCTTAGCGGGACCTACGAGCAGTACTTC. Amino acid sequence: CASRPLSGTYEQYF.

The chain employs TRBV30 and TRBJ1-1; TRBD1 is a possible D gene (5 bases). The CDR3 is made up of 13 amino acids. V was cut by 4 bases and J by 11 bases, with 20 bases left in between. Germline-derived CDR1 and CDR2 are GTSNPN and SVGIG (reference sequence). CDR3 DNA: TGTGCCTGGACGGTTCAGATGGGGGTTGAGGCTTTCTTT. Its translation: CAWTVQMGVEAFF.

This chain links TRBV7-3 with TRBJ2-3; no reliable D call. The CDR3 runs to 15 residues. Germline values: CDR1 SGHTA, CDR2 FQGTGA. Trimming stripped 5 bases from V and 7 bases from J, with 19 bases between. As DNA, the CDR3 is TGTGCCAGCAGCCCGGAACCGGGCCCCGGCAATACGCAGTATTTT. This codes for CASSPEPGPGNTQYF.

Points on this clonotype: Germline and junction disagree at one end, which may indicate a read error. The V call is TRBV7-9, the J call TRBJ2-1; D is undetermined. This CDR3 spans 8 amino acids. Per germline, CDR1 SEHNR and CDR2 FQNEAQ (reference sequence). CDR3 nucleotide sequence: TGTGCCAGCAGCCCGGGCCTCTTC. Translated, it gives CASSPGLF.

The genes are TRBV12-3 or TRBV12-4 and TRBJ2-1; 7 nucleotides agree with TRBD1. Trimming at V came to 3 bases and at J to 0 bases, leaving 5 bases not matched to a gene. The CDR3 loop spans 16 amino acids. In nucleotides, the CDR3 is TGTGCCAGCAGTTTCGTCAGGGGGATCTCCTACAATGAGCAGTTCTTC. Amino acids: CASSFVRGISYNEQFF.

The chain carries TRBV2 and TRBJ2-3; D possibly corresponds to TRBD1 (6 bases). Germline-derived CDR1 and CDR2 are SNHLY and FYNNEI. The CDR3 has 13 amino acids. V lost 7 bases and J lost 4, with 12 bases in between. For the CDR3, the DNA is TGTGCCAGCACCTCAGGGGCGGCAGATACGCAGTATTTT. Protein product: CASTSGAADTQYF.

The chain joins TRBV30 to TRBJ1-5, with D possibly being TRBD1 (5 bases). Trimming left V 0 bases short and J 4 bases short, with 10 bases between. Per the germline V gene, CDR1 is GTSNPN and CDR2 is SVGIG (reference sequence). This CDR3 spans 14 amino acids. The CDR3 here is CAWSVEGRNQPQHF. The CDR3 region has the DNA TGTGCCTGGAGTGTAGAGGGGAGGAATCAGCCCCAGCATTTT.

This sequence joins TRBV6-5 and TRBJ1-2; 12 bases match TRBD1. This CDR3 has 18 residues. Germline V lookup: CDR1 MNHEY, CDR2 SVGAGI. Trimming at V came to 0 bases and at J to 4 bases, leaving 9 bases not matched to a gene. CDR3 nucleotides: TGTGCCAGCAGTTACTCGGGGACAGGGGGCGCGCGGGCCTATGGCTACACCTTC. Amino acid sequence: CASSYSGTGGARAYGYTF.

The V call is TRBV12-3 or TRBV12-4, the J call TRBJ2-1; D may be TRBD2 (5 bases). Trimming removed 1 base at V and 3 bases at J, with 13 bases between. This CDR3 region has 16 residues. CDR3: CASSLVASSFYNEQFF. The CDR3 DNA follows: TGTGCCAGCAGTTTAGTGGCTAGCTCCTTCTACAATGAGCAGTTCTTC.

The V gene is TRBV19, the J gene TRBJ1-1; D ambiguous. Germline V gene data show CDR1 as LNHDA and CDR2 as SQIVND (reference sequence). This CDR3 spans 14 amino acids. V lost 3 bases and J lost 8, with 16 bases in between. In DNA form, the CDR3 reads TGTGCCAGTAGTATCAAGATGCCAAAACCAGAAGCTTTCTTT. Translated, it gives CASSIKMPKPEAFF.

This chain joins TRBV20-1 and TRBJ2-2; 9 positions agree with TRBD1. The CDR3 totals 16 residues. Looked up from germline, CDR1 is DFQATT and CDR2 is SNEGSKA (reference sequence). V was pared by 3 bases and J by 2 bases, with 7 bases of the junction left unmatched. Here the CDR3 reads CSARRLDRGNTGELFF. In DNA, the CDR3 is TGCAGTGCTAGGAGGCTGGACAGGGGAAACACCGGGGAGCTGTTTTTT.

The CDR3 spells CASTWGWRDTEAFF. The CDR3 bases are TGTGCCAGCACCTGGGGTTGGAGGGACACTGAAGCTTTCTTT. The rearrangement uses TRBV6-2 or TRBV6-3 and TRBJ1-1, with no clear D. This CDR3 is 14 amino acids long. Germline V gene lookup returns CDR1 MNHEY and CDR2 SVGEGT. V dropped 7 bases and J dropped 3 bases, with 15 bases sitting between them.

This clonotype occurred once. This sequence joins TRBV12-3 or TRBV12-4 and TRBJ2-6; the D is unclear. The CDR3 has 15 residues. V was clipped by 5 bases and J by 0 bases, with 8 bases between them. This CDR3 is CASSRHGSGANVLTF. DNA of the CDR3: TGTGCCAGCAGTCGACATGGCTCTGGGGCCAACGTCCTGACTTTC.

V gene TRBV20-1 combines with J gene TRBJ2-7; D is possibly TRBD1 (6 bases). V gave up 4 bases and J gave up 5 bases, with 9 bases separating them. The germline CDR1 and CDR2 sequences are DFQATT and SNEGSKA (reference sequence). This CDR3 has 11 amino acids. For the CDR3, the DNA is TGCAGTGCTACCCAGGGGAACGAGCAGTACTTC. Amino acid sequence: CSATQGNEQYF.

The genes are TRBV7-8 and TRBJ2-5; tentatively, D is TRBD2 (5 bases). Trimming removed 4 bases at V and 4 bases at J, with 10 bases between. The germline V gene encodes CDR1 SGHVS and CDR2 FQNEAQ. The CDR3 is 13 amino acids. The CDR3 loop is CASSSRRGETQYF. For the CDR3, the DNA is TGTGCCAGCAGCTCGAGACGGGGAGAGACCCAGTACTTC.

This chain connects TRBV5-1 to TRBJ2-3; TRBD2 aligns across 10 bases. After removal of 7 bases from V and 4 bases from J, the junction contained 6 bases not matched to a gene. Per germline, CDR1 SGHRS and CDR2 YFSETQ. There are 14 residues in the CDR3. This CDR3 is CASAPGLASDTQYF. CDR3 coding DNA: TGCGCCAGCGCCCCGGGACTAGCGTCAGATACGCAGTATTTT.

The chain carries TRBV19 and TRBJ2-1; D possibly corresponds to TRBD2 (7 bases). The germline gives CDR1 LNHDA, CDR2 SQIVND (reference sequence). V gave up 7 bases and J gave up 7 bases, with 20 bases separating them. The CDR3 contains 15 residues. The CDR3 region is CASMMSEKGGNEQFF. In DNA, the CDR3 is TGTGCCAGTATGATGAGCGAGAAGGGGGGGAATGAGCAGTTCTTC.

The genes are TRBV30 and TRBJ1-2; 8 bases align to TRBD1. Losses at the gene ends were 0 bases for V and 4 bases for J; bases not matched to a gene: 4. Germline V gene lookup returns CDR1 GTSNPN and CDR2 SVGIG (reference sequence). CDR3 length equals 14 residues. The CDR3 protein is CAWSVIGTGYGYTF. In DNA, the CDR3 is TGTGCCTGGAGTGTAATTGGGACAGGCTATGGCTACACCTTC. Combining the CDR3 with reference TRBV30 and TRBJ1-2 gives the whole variable domain SQTIHQWPATLVQPVGSPLSLECTVEGTSNPNLYWYRQAAGRGLQLLFYSVGIGQISSEVPQNLSASRPQDRQFILSSKKLLLSDSGFYLCAWSVIGTGYGYTFGSGTRLTVV.